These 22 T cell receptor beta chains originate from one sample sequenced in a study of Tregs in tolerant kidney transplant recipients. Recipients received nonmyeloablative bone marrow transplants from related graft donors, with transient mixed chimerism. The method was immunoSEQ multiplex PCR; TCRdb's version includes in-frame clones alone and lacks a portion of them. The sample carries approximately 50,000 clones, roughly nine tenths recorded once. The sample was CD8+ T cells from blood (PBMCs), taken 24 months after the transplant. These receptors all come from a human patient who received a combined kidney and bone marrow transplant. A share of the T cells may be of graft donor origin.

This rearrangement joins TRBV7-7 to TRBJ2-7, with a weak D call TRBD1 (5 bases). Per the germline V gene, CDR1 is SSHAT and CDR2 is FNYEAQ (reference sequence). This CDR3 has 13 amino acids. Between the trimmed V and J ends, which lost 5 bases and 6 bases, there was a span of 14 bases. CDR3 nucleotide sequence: TGTGCCAGCAGCCTGGGGCCAGAAGCCGAGCAGTACTTC. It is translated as CASSLGPEAEQYF.

DNA of the CDR3: TGTGCCAGTAGTATAGAAGGGAGCTCCTACGAGCAGTACTTC. This translates into CASSIEGSSYEQYF. The chain uses TRBV19 and TRBJ2-7, with a tentative D call TRBD2 (5 bases). Per the germline V gene, CDR1 is LNHDA and CDR2 is SQIVND (reference sequence). Deletions cut 0 bases from V and 0 bases from J, with 6 bases between. The CDR3 length is 14 residues. The variable domain in full, with the rest retrieved from reference TRBV19 and TRBJ2-7, is DGGITQSPKYLFRKEGQNVTLSCEQNLNHDAMYWYRQDPGQGLRLIYYSQIVNDFQKGDIAEGYSVSREKKESFPLTVTSAQKNPTAFYLCASSIEGSSYEQYFGPGTRLTVT.

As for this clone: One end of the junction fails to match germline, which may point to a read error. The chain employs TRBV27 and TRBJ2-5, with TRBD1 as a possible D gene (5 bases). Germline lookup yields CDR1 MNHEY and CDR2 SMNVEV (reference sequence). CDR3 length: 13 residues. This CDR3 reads CASGLAGLETQYF. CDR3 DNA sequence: TGTGCCAGCGGTTTGGCAGGGCTGGAGACCCAGTACTTC.

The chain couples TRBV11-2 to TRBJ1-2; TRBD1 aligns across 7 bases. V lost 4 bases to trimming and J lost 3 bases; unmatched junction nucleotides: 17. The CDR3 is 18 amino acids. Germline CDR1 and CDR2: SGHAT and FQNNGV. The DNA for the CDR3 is TGTGCCAGCAGCTCGATCCCCGGGACAGATATTATTGACTATGGCTACACCTTC. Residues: CASSSIPGTDIIDYGYTF.

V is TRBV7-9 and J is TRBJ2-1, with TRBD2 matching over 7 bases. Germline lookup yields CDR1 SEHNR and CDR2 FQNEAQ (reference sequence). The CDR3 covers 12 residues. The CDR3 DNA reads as TGTGAGCGGGACTATGTCCCCAATGAGCAGTTCTTC. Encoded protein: CERDYVPNEQFF.

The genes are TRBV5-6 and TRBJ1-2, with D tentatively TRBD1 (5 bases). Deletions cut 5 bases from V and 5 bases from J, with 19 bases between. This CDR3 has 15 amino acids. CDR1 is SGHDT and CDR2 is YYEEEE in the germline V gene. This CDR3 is CASSPIQGLPYGYTF. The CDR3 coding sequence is TGTGCCAGCAGTCCAATCCAGGGTTTACCGTATGGCTACACCTTC.

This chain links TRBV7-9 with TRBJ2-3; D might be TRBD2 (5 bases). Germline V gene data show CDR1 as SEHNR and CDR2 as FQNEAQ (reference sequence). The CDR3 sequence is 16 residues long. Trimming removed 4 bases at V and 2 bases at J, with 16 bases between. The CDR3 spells CASSSSRIAYTDTQYF. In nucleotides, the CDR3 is TGTGCCAGCAGCTCTAGCCGAATAGCGTACACAGATACGCAGTATTTT.

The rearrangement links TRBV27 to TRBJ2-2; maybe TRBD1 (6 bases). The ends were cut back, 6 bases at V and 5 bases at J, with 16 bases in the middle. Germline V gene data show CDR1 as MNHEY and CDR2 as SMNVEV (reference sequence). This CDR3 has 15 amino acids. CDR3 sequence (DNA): TGTGCCAGCAGCCTTCACCTACAGGGAACCGGGGAGCTGTTTTTT. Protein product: CASSLHLQGTGELFF.

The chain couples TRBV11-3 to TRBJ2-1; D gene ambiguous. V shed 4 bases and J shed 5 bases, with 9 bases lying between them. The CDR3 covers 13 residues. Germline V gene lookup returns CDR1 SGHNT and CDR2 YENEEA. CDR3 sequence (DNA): TGTGCCAGCAGCTCCCGTGCGGACAATGAGCAGTTCTTC. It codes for CASSSRADNEQFF.

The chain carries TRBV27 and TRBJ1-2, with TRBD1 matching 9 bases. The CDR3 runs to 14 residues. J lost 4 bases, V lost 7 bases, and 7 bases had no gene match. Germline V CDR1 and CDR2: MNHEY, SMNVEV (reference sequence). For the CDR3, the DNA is TGTGCCAGCAACCCAACAGGGGGCGGCTATGGCTACACCTTC. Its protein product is CASNPTGGGYGYTF.

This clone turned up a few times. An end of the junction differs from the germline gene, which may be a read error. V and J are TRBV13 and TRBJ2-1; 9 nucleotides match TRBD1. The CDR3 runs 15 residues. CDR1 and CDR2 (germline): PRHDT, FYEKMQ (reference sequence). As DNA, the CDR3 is TGCGCCAGCAGCCCGGGACAGGGTCCCGATTATGAGCAGTTCTTC. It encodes CASSPGQGPDYEQFF.

The CDR3 protein is CASSGGSNQPQHF. In nucleotides, the CDR3 is TGTGCCAGCAGTGGAGGGAGCAATCAGCCCCAGCATTTT. This sequence joins TRBV7-8 and TRBJ1-5; D is unresolved. The CDR3 covers 13 residues. The V and J ends lost 6 bases and 1 base respectively, with 7 bases between them. Germline V gives CDR1 SGHVS, CDR2 FQNEAQ.

CDR3 protein: CASSPLPGGPWTYEQYF. The CDR3 bases are TGTGCCAGCAGTCCTCTCCCGGGAGGACCATGGACCTACGAGCAGTACTTC. This rearrangement joins TRBV27 to TRBJ2-7; TRBD2 aligns across 7 bases. Germline V gives CDR1 MNHEY, CDR2 SMNVEV (reference sequence). The CDR3 sequence is 17 residues long. Unmatched junction bases numbered 15, after V lost 5 bases and J lost 2 bases.

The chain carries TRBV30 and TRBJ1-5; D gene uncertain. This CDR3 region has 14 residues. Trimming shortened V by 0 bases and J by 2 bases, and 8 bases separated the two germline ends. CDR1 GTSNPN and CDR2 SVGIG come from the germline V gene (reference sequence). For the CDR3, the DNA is TGTGCCTGGAGTGTTGCTCGGGGCAATCAGCCCCAGCATTTT. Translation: CAWSVARGNQPQHF.

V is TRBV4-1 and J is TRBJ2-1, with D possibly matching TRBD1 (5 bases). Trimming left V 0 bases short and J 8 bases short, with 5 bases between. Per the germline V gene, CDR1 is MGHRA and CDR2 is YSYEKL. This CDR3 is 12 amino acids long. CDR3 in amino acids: CASSQEGHEQFF. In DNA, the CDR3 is TGCGCCAGCAGCCAAGAGGGGCATGAGCAGTTCTTC.

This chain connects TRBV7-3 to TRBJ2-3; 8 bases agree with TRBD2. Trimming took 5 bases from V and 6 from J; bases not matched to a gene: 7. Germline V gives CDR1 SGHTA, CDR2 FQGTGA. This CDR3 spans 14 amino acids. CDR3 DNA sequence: TGTGCCAGCAGCCCCGTCGGGGGGGTGGATACGCAGTATTTT. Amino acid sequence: CASSPVGGVDTQYF.

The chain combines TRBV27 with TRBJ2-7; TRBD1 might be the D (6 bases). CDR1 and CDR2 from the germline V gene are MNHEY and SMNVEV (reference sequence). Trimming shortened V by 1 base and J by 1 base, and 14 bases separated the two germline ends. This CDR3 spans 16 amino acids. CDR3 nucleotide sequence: TGTGCCAGCAGTTTATTACAGGGATTAGGTTCCTACGAGCAGTACTTC. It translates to CASSLLQGLGSYEQYF.

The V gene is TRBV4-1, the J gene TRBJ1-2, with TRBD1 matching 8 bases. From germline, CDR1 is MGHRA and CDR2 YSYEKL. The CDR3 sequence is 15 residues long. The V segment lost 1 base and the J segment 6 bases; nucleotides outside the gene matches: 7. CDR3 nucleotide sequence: TGCGCCAGCAGCCAAGTTATCAGGGGGCTCGATGGCTACACCTTC. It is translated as CASSQVIRGLDGYTF.

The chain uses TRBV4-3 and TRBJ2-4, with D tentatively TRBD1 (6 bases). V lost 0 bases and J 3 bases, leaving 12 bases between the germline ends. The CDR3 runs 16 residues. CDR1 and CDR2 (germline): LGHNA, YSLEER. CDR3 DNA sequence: TGCGCCAGCAGCCAAGAACAGGGAATAAGCAAAAACATTCAGTACTTC. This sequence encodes CASSQEQGISKNIQYF.

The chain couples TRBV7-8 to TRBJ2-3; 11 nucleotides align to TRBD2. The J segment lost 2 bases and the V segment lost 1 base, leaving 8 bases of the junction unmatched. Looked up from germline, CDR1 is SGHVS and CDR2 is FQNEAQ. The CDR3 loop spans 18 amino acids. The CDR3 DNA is TGTGCCAGCAGCTTAGGCCTAGCGGGAGGTGCTTACACAGATACGCAGTATTTT. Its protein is CASSLGLAGGAYTDTQYF.

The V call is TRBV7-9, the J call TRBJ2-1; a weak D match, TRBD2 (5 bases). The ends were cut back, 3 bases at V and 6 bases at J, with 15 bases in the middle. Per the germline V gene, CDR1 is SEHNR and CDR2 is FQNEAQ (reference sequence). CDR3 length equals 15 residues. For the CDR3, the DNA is TGTGCCAGCAGCTTTTACATCGGGGAAAGCAATGAGCAGTTCTTC. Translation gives CASSFYIGESNEQFF. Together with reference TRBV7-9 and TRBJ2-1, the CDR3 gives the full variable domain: DTGVSQNPRHKITKRGQNVTFRCDPISEHNRLYWYRQTLGQGPEFLTYFQNEAQLEKSRLLSDRFSAERPKGSFSTLEIQRTEQGDSAMYLCASSFYIGESNEQFFGPGTRLTVL.

CDR3 DNA sequence: TGCGCCAGCAGCCAAACTCAAGGGACTAGCGGTTCTGAGCAGTTCTTC. Translated: CASSQTQGTSGSEQFF. The chain joins TRBV23-1 to TRBJ2-1, with 11 bases fitting TRBD2. TRBV23-1 is identified as an open reading frame with a role that is uncertain. The length of the CDR3 is 16 residues. V lost 6 bases to trimming and J lost 9 bases; unmatched junction nucleotides: 13.